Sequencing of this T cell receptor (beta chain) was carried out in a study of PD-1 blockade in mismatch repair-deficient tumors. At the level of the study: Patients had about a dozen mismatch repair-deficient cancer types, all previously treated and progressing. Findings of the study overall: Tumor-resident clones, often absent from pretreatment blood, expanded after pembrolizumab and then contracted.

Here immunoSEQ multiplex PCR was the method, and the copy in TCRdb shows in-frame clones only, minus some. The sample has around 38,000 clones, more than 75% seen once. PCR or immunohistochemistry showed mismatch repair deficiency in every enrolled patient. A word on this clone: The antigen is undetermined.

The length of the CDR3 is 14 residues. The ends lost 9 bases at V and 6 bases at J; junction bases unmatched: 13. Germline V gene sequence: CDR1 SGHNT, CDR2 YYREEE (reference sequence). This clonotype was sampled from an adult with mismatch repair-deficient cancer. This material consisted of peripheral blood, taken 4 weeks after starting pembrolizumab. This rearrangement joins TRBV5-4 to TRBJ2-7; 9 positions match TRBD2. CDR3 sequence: CATSNSGRQLEQYF. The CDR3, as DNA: TGTGCCACATCAAATAGCGGGAGACAGCTCGAGCAGTACTTC. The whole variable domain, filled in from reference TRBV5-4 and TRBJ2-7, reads ETGVTQSPTHLIKTRGQQVTLRCSSQSGHNTVSWYQQALGQGPQFIFQYYREEENGRGNFPPRFSGLQFPNYSSELNVNALELDDSALYLCATSNSGRQLEQYFGPGTRLTVT.